What follows are 14 T cell receptor beta chains derived from one specimen sequenced in a study of identical twins. MiXCR, run by TCRdb on the 5' RACE reads, gives a single entry per CDR3 protein. The data contain 450,000 or so distinct CDR3 sequences, approximately 24% of them singletons. The sample also formed part of further work on T cells expressing NK-cell markers.

Sequencing input: CD4+ T cells sorted from blood. The source of these receptors is a woman aged 18-29 years in good health.

The rearrangement links TRBV7-2 to TRBJ2-1, with D possibly TRBD2 on 5 matching bases. The germline CDR1 and CDR2 sequences are SGHTA and FQGNSA. V was cut by 9 bases and J by 0 bases, with 18 bases left in between. The CDR3 is made up of 16 amino acids. CDR3 bases: TGTGCCAGTAAAGCTTGGCGGGCTAGCTCCTACAATGAGCAGTTCTTC. Amino acids: CASKAWRASSYNEQFF. Full variable domain (remainder filled in from reference TRBV7-2 and TRBJ2-1): GAGVSQSPSNKVTEKGKDVELRCDPISGHTALYWYRQSLGQGLEFLIYFQGNSAPDKSGLPSDRFSAERTGGSVSTLTIQRTQQEDSAVYLCASKAWRASSYNEQFFGPGTRLTVL.

This clonotype has only a few counts. The rearrangement joins TRBV20-1 to TRBJ2-5; no definite D call. This CDR3 spans 10 amino acids. Trimming removed 3 bases at V and 3 bases at J, with 2 bases between. Germline V gene data show CDR1 as DFQATT and CDR2 as SNEGSKA (reference sequence). The CDR3 loop reads CSARKETQYF. CDR3 sequence (DNA): TGCAGTGCTAGGAAAGAGACCCAGTACTTC.

The table lists this clonotype with many counts. The CDR3 here is CASSPTGLDADTQYF. The CDR3 nucleotides are TGTGCCAGCAGCCCGACAGGTCTCGACGCAGATACGCAGTATTTT. This chain connects TRBV7-9 to TRBJ2-3; tentative D call: TRBD1 (6 bases). V lost 5 bases and J lost 4, with 16 bases in between. This CDR3 contains 15 residues. CDR1 SEHNR and CDR2 FQNEAQ come from the germline V gene (reference sequence).

The chain recombines TRBV11-2 with TRBJ2-6; 9 bases agree with TRBD2. The germline gives CDR1 SGHAT, CDR2 FQNNGV. The CDR3 contains 18 residues. Trimming cost V 0 bases and J 0 bases; bases outside gene matches: 3. CDR3 protein: CASSLEAGGASGANVLTF. In DNA form, the CDR3 reads TGTGCCAGCAGCTTAGAAGCGGGAGGAGCCTCTGGGGCCAACGTCCTGACTTTC.

Only a few counts were recorded for this clonotype. The rearrangement links TRBV9 to TRBJ2-7, with no clear D. Germline V gene lookup returns CDR1 SGDLS and CDR2 YYNGEE. The V gene lost 0 bases and the J gene lost 6 bases, with 10 bases spanning the gap. There are 13 residues in the CDR3. Here the CDR3 DNA reads TGTGCCAGCAGCGTAGCCGTGGAAGGCGAGCAGTACTTC. It yields the protein CASSVAVEGEQYF.

This chain connects TRBV24-1 to TRBJ2-3; 8 nucleotides match TRBD1. CDR1 and CDR2 (germline): KGHDR, SFDVKD. V was clipped by 3 bases and J by 5 bases; unmatched bases: 6. The CDR3 is 15 residues long. The CDR3 sequence: CATSDVGRGQDTQYF. The DNA for the CDR3 is TGTGCCACCAGTGATGTGGGCAGGGGGCAAGATACGCAGTATTTT.

This chain connects TRBV7-9 to TRBJ2-2; 8 bases match TRBD2. J was trimmed by 1 base and V by 7 bases; bases with no gene match: 5. The CDR3 extends over 15 amino acids. Germline V gene data show CDR1 as SEHNR and CDR2 as FQNEAQ (reference sequence). CDR3 in amino acids: CASTKLAVNTGELFF. CDR3 in DNA: TGTGCCAGCACCAAACTAGCGGTGAACACCGGGGAGCTGTTTTTT.

This clonotype showed up just a few times. The chain recombines TRBV9 with TRBJ1-3; no firm D call. Germline loops: CDR1 SGDLS, CDR2 YYNGEE. This CDR3 region has 15 residues. V lost 4 bases, J lost 1 base, and 12 bases lay in between. CDR3 amino acids: CASSTEPGSGNTIYF. The CDR3 DNA reads TGTGCCAGCAGCACTGAGCCGGGGTCTGGAAACACCATATATTTT.

The V call is TRBV29-1, the J call TRBJ2-5; perhaps TRBD2 as D (5 bases). Between the trimmed V and J ends, which lost 4 bases and 3 bases, there was a span of 6 bases. The CDR3 runs 11 residues. Germline V gives CDR1 SQVTM, CDR2 ANQGSEA. CDR3 DNA sequence: TGCAGCGTTGGGGGAGAAGAGACCCAGTACTTC. This gives the protein CSVGGEETQYF.

This clonotype was found a few times. The chain is built from TRBV9 and TRBJ1-4; D possibly corresponds to TRBD1 (5 bases). The germline V gene has CDR1 SGDLS and CDR2 YYNGEE. The CDR3 is 15 residues long. Trimming left V 0 bases short and J 5 bases short, with 11 bases between. This CDR3 reads CASSVGGGANEKLFF. As DNA, the CDR3 is TGTGCCAGCAGCGTAGGCGGGGGTGCAAATGAAAAACTGTTTTTT. The full variable domain, completed using reference TRBV9 and TRBJ1-4, is DSGVTQTPKHLITATGQRVTLRCSPRSGDLSVYWYQQSLDQGLQFLIQYYNGEERAKGNILERFSAQQFPDLHSELNLSSLELGDSALYFCASSVGGGANEKLFFGSGTQLSVL.

The chain recombines TRBV12-3 or TRBV12-4 with TRBJ2-3; possibly TRBD2 for D (7 bases). This CDR3 spans 14 amino acids. V lost 3 bases and J 5 bases, leaving 12 bases between the germline ends. CDR3 bases: TGTGCCAGCAGTTTTGGGGGGGGCGTAGATACGCAGTATTTT. This translates into CASSFGGGVDTQYF.

This clonotype has a handful of counts. V is TRBV9 and J is TRBJ2-1, with TRBD2 matching 7 bases. This CDR3 is built from 14 residues. Germline values: CDR1 SGDLS, CDR2 YYNGEE. The junction had 4 bases not matched to a gene; V was cut back by 0 bases and J by 7 bases. CDR3 amino acids: CASSVDSGGNEQFF. CDR3 sequence (DNA): TGTGCCAGCAGCGTAGACTCGGGAGGTAATGAGCAGTTCTTC. The complete variable domain, with remaining parts taken from reference TRBV9 and TRBJ2-1, reads DSGVTQTPKHLITATGQRVTLRCSPRSGDLSVYWYQQSLDQGLQFLIQYYNGEERAKGNILERFSAQQFPDLHSELNLSSLELGDSALYFCASSVDSGGNEQFFGPGTRLTVL.

There are a few counts of this clonotype. The chain uses TRBV6-1 and TRBJ2-3; D call uncertain. V shed 7 bases and J shed 5 bases, with 7 bases lying between them. This CDR3 region has 11 residues. CDR1 is MNHNS, CDR2 SASEGT, per germline. For the CDR3, the DNA is TGTGCCAGCAATAACAAAGATACGCAGTATTTT. Translating gives CASNNKDTQYF.

The genes are TRBV6-2 or TRBV6-3 and TRBJ2-7; TRBD2 is a possible D gene (6 bases). V dropped 2 bases and J dropped 2 bases, with 16 bases sitting between them. Germline V gives CDR1 MNHEY, CDR2 SVGEGT. The CDR3 length is 16 residues. CDR3 nucleotides: TGTGCCAGCAGTTACCCCTCCTCGGGGGTTACCTACGAGCAGTACTTC. It is translated as CASSYPSSGVTYEQYF.